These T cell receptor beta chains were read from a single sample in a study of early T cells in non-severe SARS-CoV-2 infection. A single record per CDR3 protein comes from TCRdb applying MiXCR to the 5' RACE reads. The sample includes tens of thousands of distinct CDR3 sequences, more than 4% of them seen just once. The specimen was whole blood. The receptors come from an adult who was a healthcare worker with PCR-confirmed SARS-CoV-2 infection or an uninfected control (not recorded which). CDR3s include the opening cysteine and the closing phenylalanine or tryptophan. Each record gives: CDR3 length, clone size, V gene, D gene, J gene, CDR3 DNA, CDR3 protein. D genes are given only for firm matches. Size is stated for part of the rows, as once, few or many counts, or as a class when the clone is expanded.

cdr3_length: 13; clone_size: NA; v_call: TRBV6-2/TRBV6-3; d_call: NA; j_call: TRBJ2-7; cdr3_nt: TGTGCCAGCAGTTACATTCTAGCGAGGGAGCAGTACTTC; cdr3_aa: CASSYILAREQYF
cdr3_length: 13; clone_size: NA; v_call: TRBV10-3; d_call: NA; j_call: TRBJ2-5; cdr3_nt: TGTGCCATCAGTGAGTCGAATGGGGGGACCCAGTACTTC; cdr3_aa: CAISESNGGTQYF
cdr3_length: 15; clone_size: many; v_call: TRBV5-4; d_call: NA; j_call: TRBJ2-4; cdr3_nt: TGTGCCAGCAGCTTGGTGCCAGGGATAAAAGACATTCATTACTTC; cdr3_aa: CASSLVPGIKDIHYF
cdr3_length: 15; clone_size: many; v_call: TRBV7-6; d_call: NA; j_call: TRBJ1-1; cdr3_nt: TGTGCCAGCAGCTTAGTTCTGGGGACGAACACTGAAGCTTTCTTT; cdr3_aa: CASSLVLGTNTEAFF
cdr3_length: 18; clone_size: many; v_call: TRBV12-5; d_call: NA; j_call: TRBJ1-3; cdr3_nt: TGTGCTAGTGGTTTGTCCGCCGGGACTTTCCTCTCTGGAAACACCATATATTTT; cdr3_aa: CASGLSAGTFLSGNTIYF
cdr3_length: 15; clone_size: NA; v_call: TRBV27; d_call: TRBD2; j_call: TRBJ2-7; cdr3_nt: TGTGCCAGCGCGTCCGGGACTAGCGTCTCCTACGAGCAGTACTTC; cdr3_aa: CASASGTSVSYEQYF
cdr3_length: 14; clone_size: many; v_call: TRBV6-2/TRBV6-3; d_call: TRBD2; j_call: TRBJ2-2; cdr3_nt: TGTGCCAGCTCCGGACTAGGGGCCGCCGGGGAGCTGTTTTTT; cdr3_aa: CASSGLGAAGELFF
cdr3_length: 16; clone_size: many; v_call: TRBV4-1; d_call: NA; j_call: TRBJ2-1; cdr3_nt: TGCGCCAGTCAGGACATTTCGGAGGGCCGGGCCAATGAGCAGTTCTTC; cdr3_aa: CASQDISEGRANEQFF
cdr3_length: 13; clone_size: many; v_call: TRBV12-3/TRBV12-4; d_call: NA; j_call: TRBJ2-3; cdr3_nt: TGTGCCAGCAGTCCCCTACGGGGAGATACGCAGTATTTT; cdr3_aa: CASSPLRGDTQYF
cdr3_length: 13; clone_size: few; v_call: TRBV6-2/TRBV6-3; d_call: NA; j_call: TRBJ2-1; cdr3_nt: TGTGCCAGCAGTCCCACGGGCCCAGCCATGAAGTTCTTC; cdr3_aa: CASSPTGPAMKFF
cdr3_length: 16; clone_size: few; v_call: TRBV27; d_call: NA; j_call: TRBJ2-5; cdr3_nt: TGTGCCAGCAGTTTAAAGTCTGGGGCGGCGAGAGAGACCCAGTACTTC; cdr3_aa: CASSLKSGAARETQYF
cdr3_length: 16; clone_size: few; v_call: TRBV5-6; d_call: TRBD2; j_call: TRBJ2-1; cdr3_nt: TGTGCCAGCAGCTTCCTGACTAGCGGGAGAAATATTGAGCAGTTCTTC; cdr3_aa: CASSFLTSGRNIEQFF
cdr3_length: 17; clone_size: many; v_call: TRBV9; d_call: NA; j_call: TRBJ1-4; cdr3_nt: TGTGCCAGCAGCACAGATCCGGGGGGCGGACCTGATGAAAAACTGTTTTTT; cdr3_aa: CASSTDPGGGPDEKLFF
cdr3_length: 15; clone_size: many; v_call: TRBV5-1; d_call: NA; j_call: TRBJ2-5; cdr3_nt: TGCGCCAGCAGCTTGAGGGGCGTCGGTCAAGAGACCCAGTACTTC; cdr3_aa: CASSLRGVGQETQYF
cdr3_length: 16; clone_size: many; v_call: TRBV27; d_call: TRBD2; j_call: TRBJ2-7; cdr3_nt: TGTGCCAGCAAGGGCAGCGGACTAGCGGGAGGATACGAGCAGTACTTC; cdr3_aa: CASKGSGLAGGYEQYF